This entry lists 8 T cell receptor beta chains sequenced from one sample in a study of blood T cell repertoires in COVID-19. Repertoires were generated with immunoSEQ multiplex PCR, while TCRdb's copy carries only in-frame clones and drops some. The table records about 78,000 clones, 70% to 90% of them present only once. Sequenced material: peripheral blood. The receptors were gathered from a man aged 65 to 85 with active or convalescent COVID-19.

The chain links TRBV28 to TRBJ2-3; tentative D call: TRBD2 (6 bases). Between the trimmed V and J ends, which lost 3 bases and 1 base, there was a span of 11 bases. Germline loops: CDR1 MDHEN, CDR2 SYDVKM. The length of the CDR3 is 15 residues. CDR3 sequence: CASSFELAGTDTQYF. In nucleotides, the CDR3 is TGTGCCAGCAGTTTCGAGTTAGCGGGCACAGATACGCAGTATTTT.

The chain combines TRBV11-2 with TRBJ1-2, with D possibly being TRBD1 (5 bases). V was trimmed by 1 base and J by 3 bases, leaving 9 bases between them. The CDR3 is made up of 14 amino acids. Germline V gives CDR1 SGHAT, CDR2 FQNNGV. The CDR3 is CASSLAGQYYGYTF. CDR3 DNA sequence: TGTGCCAGCAGCTTAGCAGGGCAGTACTATGGCTACACCTTC.

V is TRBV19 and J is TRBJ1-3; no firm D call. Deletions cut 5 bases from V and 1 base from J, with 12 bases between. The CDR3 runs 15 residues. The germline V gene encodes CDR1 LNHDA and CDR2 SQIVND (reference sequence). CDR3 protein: CASSSLAASGNTIYF. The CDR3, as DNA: TGTGCCAGTAGTTCCTTGGCTGCATCTGGAAACACCATATATTTT.

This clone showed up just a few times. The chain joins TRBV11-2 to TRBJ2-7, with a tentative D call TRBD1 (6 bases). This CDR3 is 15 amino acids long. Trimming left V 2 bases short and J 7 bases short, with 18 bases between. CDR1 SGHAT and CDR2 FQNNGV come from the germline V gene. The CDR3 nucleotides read TGTGCCAGCAGCTTACAACAGGGCACTGCTGGAGAGCAGTACTTC. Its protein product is CASSLQQGTAGEQYF. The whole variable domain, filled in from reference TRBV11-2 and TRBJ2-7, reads EAGVAQSPRYKIIEKRQSVAFWCNPISGHATLYWYQQILGQGPKLLIQFQNNGVVDDSQLPKDRFSAERLKGVDSTLKIQPAKLEDSAVYLCASSLQQGTAGEQYFGPGTRLTVT.

CDR3 DNA sequence: TGTGCCACCACCAGACAGGGATCGGAGACCCAGTACTTC. Its protein is CATTRQGSETQYF. The chain couples TRBV19 to TRBJ2-5; 7 nucleotides line up with TRBD1. After removal of 10 bases from V and 5 bases from J, the junction contained 10 bases not matched to a gene. This CDR3 comprises 13 residues. Germline V CDR1 and CDR2: LNHDA, SQIVND (reference sequence).

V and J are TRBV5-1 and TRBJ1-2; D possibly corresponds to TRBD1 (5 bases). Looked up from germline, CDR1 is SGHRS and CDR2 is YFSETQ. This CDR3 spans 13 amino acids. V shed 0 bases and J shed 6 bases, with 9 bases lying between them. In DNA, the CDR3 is TGCGCCAGCAGCTTGGAGACAGATCATGGCTACACCTTC. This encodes CASSLETDHGYTF.

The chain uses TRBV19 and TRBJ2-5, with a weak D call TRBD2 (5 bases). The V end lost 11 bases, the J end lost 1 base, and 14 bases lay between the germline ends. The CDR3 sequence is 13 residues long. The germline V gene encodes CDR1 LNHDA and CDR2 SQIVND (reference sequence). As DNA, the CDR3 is TGTGCCTGCTCCCGGGGTAGCCAAGAGACCCAGTACTTC. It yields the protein CACSRGSQETQYF.

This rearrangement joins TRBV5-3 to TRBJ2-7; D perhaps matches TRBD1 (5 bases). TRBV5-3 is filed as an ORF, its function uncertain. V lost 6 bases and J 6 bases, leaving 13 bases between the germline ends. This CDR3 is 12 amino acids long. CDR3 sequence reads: CARKKGRGEQYF. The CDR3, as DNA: TGTGCCAGAAAAAAGGGAAGGGGCGAGCAGTACTTC.